This section outlines one T cell receptor (beta chain) sequence together with its context. The antigen remains unidentified. This CDR3 has 14 amino acids. V was cut by 1 base and J by 3 bases, with 10 bases left in between. The V gene's germline CDR1 is GTSNPN and CDR2 SVGIG (reference sequence). The data belong to a study of shared clonotypes between healthy human individuals. Donors included only healthy HIV-negative adults lacking recent acute infections or vaccinations. Repertoires were generated with immunoSEQ multiplex PCR, while TCRdb's copy carries only in-frame clones and drops some. This repertoire shows 1,400,000 or so clones, roughly 98.5% found once; its top ten account for 0.36%. Study conclusions and caveats: Larger richness was generally estimated for naive than memory subsets. Few donors limited the genetic and exposure-history diversity represented.

This sequence was found in a man aged 30 to 39 in good health. Material for sequencing was naive CD4+ T cells sorted from blood. Noted subset: CD45RA+ positively selected. This chain uses TRBV30 with TRBJ1-3, with D possibly TRBD1 on 5 matching bases. The CDR3 protein is CAWSAGIYGNTIYF. The CDR3 DNA follows: TGTGCCTGGAGTGCAGGGATCTATGGAAACACCATATATTTT.